Ten or more counts support the clone carrying this TCR beta chain. From the RT-PCR reads, TCRdb called clonotypes with MiXCR, one entry per CDR3 protein. The table lists hundreds of thousands of distinct CDR3 sequences, around 14% of them singletons. This CDR3 region has 12 residues. The V end was cut by 6 bases, the J end by 11 bases, with 16 bases between. CDR1 MRHNA and CDR2 SNTAGT come from the germline V gene. V usage is TRBV6-4 and J usage is TRBJ1-1, with TRBD1 as a possible D gene (5 bases). The sequenced material came from memory CD4+ T cells from blood. This TCR was sampled from a female donor in good health, serving as a healthy control. The CDR3 DNA reads TGTGCCAGCAGAGGGGACGGAGGGGTGGCTTTCTTT. Translated, it gives CASRGDGGVAFF.